The 19 T cell receptor beta chains in this list originate from one sample, sequenced in a study of blood T cells in healthy people across ages. A second PCR, run for roughly 7 to 11 cycles, used a sample-barcoded 5' primer plus a J-beta primer mix. TCRdb processed the 5' RACE reads anew with MiXCR; each CDR3 protein has one entry. Here the sample spans 2 million or so distinct CDR3 sequences, less than 50% being singletons. Sequenced material: blood. All receptors come from a woman aged 40-49 years in good health.

This clonotype has more than one count but fewer than ten. This rearrangement joins TRBV4-2 to TRBJ2-1; TRBD2 is a possible D gene (6 bases). V shed 4 bases and J shed 1 base, with 11 bases lying between them. Germline loops: CDR1 LGHNA, CDR2 YNFKEQ. The CDR3 totals 15 residues. The CDR3 region is CASSPSATSYNEQFF. The CDR3 nucleotides read TGTGCCAGCAGCCCTAGCGCAACATCCTACAATGAGCAGTTCTTC.

The sample holds a few counts of this clonotype. The chain links TRBV7-2 to TRBJ1-6; the D is unclear. The CDR3 runs 15 residues. Germline V gene data show CDR1 as SGHTA and CDR2 as FQGNSA. Trimming removed 0 bases at V and 7 bases at J, with 10 bases between. The CDR3 DNA reads TGTGCCAGCAGCTTAGCGTTCTTACGGAATTCACCCCTCCACTTT. This codes for CASSLAFLRNSPLHF. The entire variable domain, with the rest obtained from reference TRBV7-2 and TRBJ1-6, is as follows: GAGVSQSPSNKVTEKGKDVELRCDPISGHTALYWYRQSLGQGLEFLIYFQGNSAPDKSGLPSDRFSAERTGGSVSTLTIQRTQQEDSAVYLCASSLAFLRNSPLHFGNGTRLTVT.

V gene TRBV15 combines with J gene TRBJ2-1; 8 bases are shared with TRBD2. V was clipped by 4 bases and J by 1 base; unmatched bases: 3. The germline CDR1 and CDR2 sequences are LNHNV and YYDKDF (reference sequence). This CDR3 comprises 15 residues. The DNA of the CDR3 is TGTGCCACCAGCACAACTAGCGGTTCCTACAATGAGCAGTTCTTC. This translates into CATSTTSGSYNEQFF.

The chain is built from TRBV6-2 or TRBV6-3 and TRBJ1-2, with D maybe TRBD1 (5 bases). Trimming removed 6 bases at V and 0 bases at J, with 11 bases between. The CDR3 is 14 amino acids. Germline values: CDR1 MNHEY, CDR2 SVGEGT. The CDR3 coding sequence is TGTGCCAGCAGGGGGACTGCAGCTAACTATGGCTACACCTTC. Protein product: CASRGTAANYGYTF.

This sequence joins TRBV27 and TRBJ1-2; 8 bases are shared with TRBD1. This CDR3 spans 16 amino acids. Germline V gives CDR1 MNHEY, CDR2 SMNVEV (reference sequence). J was trimmed by 4 bases and V by 8 bases; bases with no gene match: 15. CDR3 protein: CASLPTTGGTGYGYTF. The CDR3 nucleotides read TGTGCCAGCCTTCCCACTACAGGGGGGACGGGCTATGGCTACACCTTC.

There are a few counts of this clonotype. The chain couples TRBV7-2 to TRBJ2-2, with D tentatively TRBD1 (6 bases). CDR3 length equals 15 residues. CDR1 is SGHTA and CDR2 is FQGNSA in the germline V gene. Trimming shortened V by 1 base and J by 3 bases, and 9 bases separated the two germline ends. The CDR3 reads CASSLDRADTGELFF. The CDR3 DNA reads as TGTGCCAGCAGCTTAGACAGGGCGGACACCGGGGAGCTGTTTTTT.

This clonotype has only a few counts. The chain has TRBV24-1 and TRBJ2-1; 9 positions agree with TRBD1. CDR1 and CDR2 from the germline V gene are KGHDR and SFDVKD. The J segment lost 0 bases and the V segment lost 5 bases, leaving 7 bases of the junction unmatched. The CDR3 extends over 17 amino acids. The CDR3, as DNA: TGTGCCACCAGTGGGGACAGGGCGAAGAGCTCCTACAATGAGCAGTTCTTC. This gives the protein CATSGDRAKSSYNEQFF.

This clonotype appeared a few times. The rearrangement links TRBV7-2 to TRBJ2-5; D unresolved. The CDR3 spans 16 residues. Germline CDR1 SGHTA, CDR2 FQGNSA. Trimming pared 1 base from V and 0 bases from J, leaving 12 bases between. The CDR3 DNA reads TGTGCCAGCAGCTTAGAATTGGCACCCTACCAAGAGACCCAGTACTTC. This gives the protein CASSLELAPYQETQYF.

The V gene is TRBV4-2, the J gene TRBJ2-6; D is uncertain. The V gene lost 4 bases and the J gene lost 4 bases, with 23 bases spanning the gap. This CDR3 comprises 19 residues. Per the germline V gene, CDR1 is LGHNA and CDR2 is YNFKEQ. The CDR3 region has the DNA TGTGCCAGCAGCCCGGCACCCTGGGTAGGTCCGAAAGGGGCCAACGTCCTGACTTTC. It is translated as CASSPAPWVGPKGANVLTF.

This clonotype was recorded a few times. The chain recombines TRBV28 with TRBJ2-5, with no clear D. V shed 3 bases and J shed 0 bases, with 11 bases lying between them. The CDR3 has 15 residues. Germline CDR1 reads MDHEN; CDR2 reads SYDVKM. The CDR3 coding sequence is TGTGCCAGCAGTTTTGGGCTAAGCCACCAAGAGACCCAGTACTTC. Protein: CASSFGLSHQETQYF.

The V and J genes are TRBV29-1 and TRBJ2-6, with D hard to call. The V and J ends lost 0 bases and 2 bases respectively, with 8 bases between them. CDR1 and CDR2 (germline): SQVTM, ANQGSEA. The CDR3 loop spans 15 amino acids. CDR3 loop: CSVEDPIAGANVLTF. DNA of the CDR3: TGCAGCGTTGAAGATCCAATAGCTGGGGCCAACGTCCTGACTTTC.

The chain employs TRBV20-1 and TRBJ1-2; 7 positions agree with TRBD1. The length of the CDR3 is 16 residues. From germline, CDR1 is DFQATT and CDR2 SNEGSKA (reference sequence). After removal of 1 base from V and 0 bases from J, the junction contained 8 bases not matched to a gene. The CDR3 loop is CSARVGGHGANYGYTF. DNA of the CDR3: TGCAGTGCTAGAGTAGGGGGCCACGGAGCTAACTATGGCTACACCTTC.

This clonotype was seen just once. Being one base from a much bigger clone, this may be a read error. The gene calls are TRBV7-9 and TRBJ2-1; D is unclear. Deletions cut 2 bases from V and 0 bases from J, with 5 bases between. The CDR3 is made up of 14 amino acids. Looked up from germline, CDR1 is SEHNR and CDR2 is FQNEAQ (reference sequence). CDR3 bases: TGTGCCAGCAGCTTACAGCGCTCCTACAATGAGCAGTTCTTC. Its protein is CASSLQRSYNEQFF.

There are a few counts of this clonotype. V and J are TRBV20-1 and TRBJ1-2; no definite D call. V lost 0 bases to trimming and J lost 1 base, with 12 bases between them. CDR3 length equals 15 residues. Germline CDR1 and CDR2: DFQATT and SNEGSKA (reference sequence). Here the CDR3 reads CSARDSQVYNYGYTF. The CDR3 DNA follows: TGCAGTGCTAGAGATTCGCAAGTTTATAACTATGGCTACACCTTC.

This clonotype was observed many times. This chain uses TRBV18 with TRBJ2-7; 10 nucleotides match TRBD1. The CDR3 sequence is 15 residues long. CDR1 KGHSH and CDR2 LQKENI come from the germline V gene. Unmatched junction bases numbered 10, after V lost 8 bases and J lost 3 bases. The CDR3 sequence: CASSHPGQGIYEQYF. CDR3 bases: TGTGCCAGCAGCCATCCGGGACAGGGGATCTACGAGCAGTACTTC.

The chain is built from TRBV29-1 and TRBJ1-2; D gene uncertain. The V end lost 3 bases, the J end lost 6 bases, and 11 bases lay between the germline ends. Germline CDR1 reads SQVTM; CDR2 reads ANQGSEA. The CDR3 runs 12 residues. The CDR3 region has the DNA TGCAGCGTTGAGAGGGAGCCTAATGGCTACACCTTC. This codes for CSVEREPNGYTF.

V usage is TRBV7-9 and J usage is TRBJ2-5, with D unresolved. The DNA matches TRBJ2-7 better at its end, which makes the J call doubtful. The CDR3 has 13 residues. Germline V gene lookup returns CDR1 SEHNR and CDR2 FQNEAQ (reference sequence). The CDR3 loop is CASSLAKGSEQYF. CDR3 in DNA: TGTGCCAGCAGCTTAGCCAAGGGAAGCGAGCAGTACTTC.

V gene TRBV11-3 combines with J gene TRBJ2-1; 11 nucleotides match TRBD2. The CDR3 consists of 16 residues. Trimming at V came to 5 bases and at J to 7 bases, leaving 10 bases not matched to a gene. CDR1 SGHNT and CDR2 YENEEA come from the germline V gene. CDR3 region: CASSPLPSGGSNEQFF. CDR3 in DNA: TGTGCCAGCAGCCCCCTGCCTAGCGGGGGGAGTAATGAGCAGTTCTTC.

The CDR3 DNA follows: TGTGCCAGCAGTTCCCCGACAGGGGGCGAGACCTACGAGCAGTACTTC. It codes for CASSSPTGGETYEQYF. V usage is TRBV28 and J usage is TRBJ2-4; 10 bases line up with TRBD1. The J call may be in error: the DNA end matches TRBJ2-7 better. The CDR3 is 16 residues long. The germline V gene has CDR1 MDHEN and CDR2 SYDVKM.